The next 17 T cell receptor beta chains were all read from a single sample in a study of Graves' ophthalmopathy and Graves' hyperthyroidism. TCR beta CDR3 amplification used RNA transcripts. RT-PCR with HTBI primers came first, then second-round multiplex PCR. TCRdb reprocessed the multiplex PCR reads via MiXCR and lists one record per CDR3 protein. Among about 600,000 distinct CDR3 sequences, about 35% were seen once, and the ten largest hold approximately 4.1%. The source material was peripheral blood or thyroid tissue (not recorded which). These receptors all come from an adult man with Graves' hyperthyroidism.

The table lists this clonotype with a few counts. The rearrangement links TRBV29-1 to TRBJ2-2, with 10 bases that match TRBD1. CDR3 length equals 15 residues. CDR1 and CDR2 (germline): SQVTM, ANQGSEA. V gave up 4 bases and J gave up 8 bases; unmatched junction bases: 10. The DNA for the CDR3 is TGCAGCGTTGTTTCGGGACAGGGGAGCTCTGGGGAGCTGTTTTTT. It specifies CSVVSGQGSSGELFF.

This clonotype turned up a few times. This chain uses TRBV7-8 with TRBJ1-2, with TRBD1 matching over 8 bases. There are 12 residues in the CDR3. Germline V gene sequence: CDR1 SGHVS, CDR2 FQNEAQ. The junction had 6 bases not matched to a gene; V was cut back by 3 bases and J by 12 bases. The CDR3 protein is CASSFSDRGNTF. The CDR3 bases are TGTGCCAGCAGCTTTAGTGACAGGGGAAACACCTTC.

This clonotype was found many times. The chain combines TRBV5-6 with TRBJ2-6; D not certain. Trimming removed 4 bases from V and 5 bases from J, with 13 bases in between. This CDR3 region has 15 residues. Per germline, CDR1 SGHDT and CDR2 YYEEEE. CDR3 DNA sequence: TGTGCCAGCAGCCCTACATCTACCTGGGCCAACGTCCTGACTTTC. It translates to CASSPTSTWANVLTF.

About this clonotype: A read error is possible here, since a much larger clone lies one base away. Lacking the conserved final phenylalanine or tryptophan, this CDR3 likely reflects a read error. V is TRBV9 and J is TRBJ1-1; TRBD1 agrees at 9 bases. Germline V gene sequence: CDR1 SGDLS, CDR2 YYNGEE. V trimming: 1 base; J trimming: 4 bases; junction bases outside the gene matches: 17. The CDR3 covers 19 residues. CDR3: CASSVYQTPGQGFGTEAFL. In DNA form, the CDR3 reads TGTGCCAGCAGCGTATACCAAACACCGGGACAGGGCTTCGGCACTGAAGCTTTCCTT.

Of note for this clonotype: A much larger clone lies one base from this, so it may be a read error. The rearrangement joins TRBV10-3 to TRBJ2-6; no clear D gene. V lost 6 bases, J lost 2 bases, and 11 bases lay in between. This CDR3 spans 15 amino acids. CDR1 and CDR2 from the germline V gene are ENHRY and SYGVKD. This CDR3 is CAISQASPGANVLTF. The CDR3 DNA is TGTGCCATCAGCCAAGCCTCGCCTGGGGCCAACGTCCTGACTTTC.

This chain joins TRBV19 and TRBJ1-6; 10 bases line up with TRBD1. Germline CDR1 LNHDA, CDR2 SQIVND (reference sequence). This CDR3 spans 14 amino acids. V lost 6 bases to trimming and J lost 9 bases; unmatched junction nucleotides: 5. CDR3 nucleotides: TGTGCCAGTAGGGGGACAGGGGTGATTTCACCCCTCCACTTT. Amino acids: CASRGTGVISPLHF.

Comments on this clonotype: A clone one base away is much larger, so this may be a read error. The final CDR3 position lacks the conserved phenylalanine or tryptophan, pointing to a likely read error. The chain has TRBV5-6 and TRBJ1-1; TRBD1 is a possible D gene (5 bases). This CDR3 spans 14 amino acids. Trimming took 0 bases from V and 6 from J, leaving 12 bases between them. Germline CDR1 reads SGHDT; CDR2 reads YYEEEE. The DNA for the CDR3 is TGTGCCAGCAGCTTGGTTCCGACAGCACCTGAAGCTTTCCTT. It encodes CASSLVPTAPEAFL.

A remark on this clonotype: An end of the junction does not agree with germline; a read error may underlie this. This chain uses TRBV7-9 with TRBJ1-5, with 7 bases lining up with TRBD1. CDR1 is SEHNR and CDR2 is FQNEAQ in the germline V gene (reference sequence). This CDR3 is built from 14 residues. CDR3 region: CASSDNTGTETQHF. For the CDR3, the DNA is TGCGCCAGCAGCGATAACACAGGGACAGAGACCCAGCATTTT. Combining the CDR3 with reference TRBV7-9 and TRBJ1-5 gives the whole variable domain DTGVSQNPRHKITKRGQNVTFRCDPISEHNRLYWYRQTLGQGPEFLTYFQNEAQLEKSRLLSDRFSAERPKGSFSTLEIQRTEQGDSAMYLCASSDNTGTETQHFGDGTRLSIL.

This clonotype was seen repeatedly, ten times or more. The chain has TRBV28 and TRBJ1-2; 7 nucleotides match TRBD1. The trim removed 6 bases at V and 4 bases at J, leaving 5 bases unmatched. The length of the CDR3 is 13 residues. Germline V gives CDR1 MDHEN, CDR2 SYDVKM. CDR3 residues: CASSAGTAYGYTF. CDR3 in DNA: TGTGCCAGCAGCGCGGGGACAGCCTATGGCTACACCTTC.

Turning to this clonotype: A read error may account for a junction end that differs from germline. CDR3 in amino acids: CACSVALKRDTEAFF. The CDR3 bases are TGCGCCTGCAGCGTTGCTTTAAAAAGGGACACTGAAGCTTTCTTT. This chain joins TRBV10-2 and TRBJ1-1, with D unresolved. Germline CDR1 reads WSHSY; CDR2 reads SAAADI. This CDR3 region has 15 residues.

The chain links TRBV20-1 to TRBJ2-2, with unresolved D. The length of the CDR3 is 12 residues. V dropped 0 bases and J dropped 7 bases, with 6 bases sitting between them. Germline-derived CDR1 and CDR2 are DFQATT and SNEGSKA (reference sequence). The CDR3 DNA reads TGCAGTGCTAGAGATTGGAGCGGGGAGCTGTTTTTT. It translates to CSARDWSGELFF.

Ten or more counts support this clonotype. J is TRBJ1-2 and V is TRBV15; D is uncertain. Trimming took off 1 base at V and 4 bases at J, with 10 bases between the two ends. CDR3 length: 14 residues. CDR1 is LNHNV, CDR2 YYDKDF, per germline (reference sequence). CDR3 nucleotide sequence: TGTGCCACCAGCAGAGGCCCCGAGGGCTATGGCTACACCTTC. This codes for CATSRGPEGYGYTF.

The chain links TRBV20-1 to TRBJ1-4; 11 bases map to TRBD1. J gave up 8 bases and V 6 bases, and 11 bases lay outside the gene matches. The CDR3 has 15 residues. Germline V CDR1 and CDR2: DFQATT, SNEGSKA (reference sequence). The CDR3 DNA reads as TGCAGTGCCCTCGGGACAGGGGGGAGAGGCGAAAAACTGTTTTTT. It encodes CSALGTGGRGEKLFF.

This clonotype was picked up many times. The V call is TRBV25-1, the J call TRBJ1-2, with 9 positions matching TRBD1. This CDR3 comprises 13 residues. CDR1 and CDR2 (germline): MGHDK, SYGVNS. Losses at the gene ends were 5 bases for V and 6 bases for J; bases not matched to a gene: 4. The CDR3 loop is CASSLTGGNGYTF. The CDR3 coding sequence is TGTGCCAGCAGTCTGACAGGGGGAAATGGCTACACCTTC.

This clonotype has a handful of counts. A much larger clone lies one base from this, so it may be a read error. The rearrangement uses TRBV9 and TRBJ1-1; D may be TRBD1 (6 bases). CDR3 size: 15 residues. Germline loops: CDR1 SGDLS, CDR2 YYNGEE. The CDR3 coding sequence is TGTGCCAGCAGCCCAAAGACAGGCTTAGGCCCTGAAGCTCTCTTT. Its protein is CASSPKTGLGPEALF.

This rearrangement joins TRBV5-1 to TRBJ1-2; D is possibly TRBD1 (6 bases). The CDR3 length is 15 residues. The germline V gene encodes CDR1 SGHRS and CDR2 YFSETQ. The V gene lost 0 bases and the J gene lost 5 bases, with 14 bases spanning the gap. Here the CDR3 DNA reads TGCGCCAGCAGCTTGGCGGACAGAAATATTTATGGCTACACCTTC. It yields the protein CASSLADRNIYGYTF.

The V and J genes are TRBV10-3 and TRBJ2-7; TRBD2 matches 10 bases. The J call could be wrong; TRBJ2-1 is a better fit for the DNA end. The CDR3 sequence is 14 residues long. Germline V gene data show CDR1 as ENHRY and CDR2 as SYGVKD. DNA for the CDR3: TGTGCCATCAAGTTAAGCGGGGGGGCCGGTGAGCAGTTCTTC. Encoded protein: CAIKLSGGAGEQFF.